The 15 T cell receptor beta chains below all came from one sample that was sequenced in a study of blood T cell repertoires in COVID-19. Libraries were prepared by immunoSEQ multiplex PCR; TCRdb keeps only in-frame clonotypes and omits some of them. The sample lists under 95,000 clones, roughly 86% occurring once. The sample consisted of peripheral blood. The origin of the receptors is a human donor with acute or convalescent COVID-19. The donor label of this sample is uncertain.

The J gene is TRBJ1-1, the V gene TRBV28; D uncertain. CDR1 is MDHEN and CDR2 is SYDVKM in the germline V gene. This CDR3 has 12 residues. Trimming cost V 2 bases and J 8 bases, with 9 bases left between them. CDR3 bases: TGTGCCAGCAGTTTAAGAGTTCGGGAAGCTTTCTTT. Its protein product is CASSLRVREAFF.

This clone has just one count. The chain is built from TRBV2 and TRBJ1-3; 9 bases fit TRBD1. Unmatched junction bases numbered 0, after V lost 1 base and J lost 2 bases. The CDR3 consists of 15 residues. Germline loops: CDR1 SNHLY, CDR2 FYNNEI. CDR3 region: CASSEGTGAGNTIYF. CDR3 coding DNA: TGTGCCAGCAGTGAAGGGACAGGGGCTGGAAACACCATATATTTT. The full variable domain, with the rest looked up from reference TRBV2 and TRBJ1-3, is EPEVTQTPSHQVTQMGQEVILRCVPISNHLYFYWYRQILGQKVEFLVSFYNNEISEKSEIFDDQFSVERPDGSNFTLKIRSTKLEDSAMYFCASSEGTGAGNTIYFGEGSWLTVV.

The genes are TRBV6-5 and TRBJ2-5; tentatively, D is TRBD2 (5 bases). Trimming shortened V by 5 bases and J by 2 bases, and 12 bases separated the two germline ends. Looked up from germline, CDR1 is MNHEY and CDR2 is SVGAGI. This CDR3 comprises 14 residues. The chain's CDR3 is CASSRGLHQETQYF. The CDR3 DNA is TGTGCCAGCAGTCGAGGGCTCCATCAAGAGACCCAGTACTTC.

On this clone: The junction departs from the called germline gene at one end, perhaps through a read error. The chain employs TRBV30 and TRBJ2-7; 8 nucleotides match TRBD1. The CDR3 consists of 13 residues. Germline assignment: CDR1 GTSNPN and CDR2 SVGIG (reference sequence). CDR3 in amino acids: CTWSNWTGIEQYF. The DNA for the CDR3 is TGTACCTGGAGTAACTGGACAGGGATCGAGCAGTACTTC.

This clone came up many times. The CDR3 sequence: CASSQWHRGRYGYTF. CDR3 nucleotide sequence: TGCGCCAGCAGTCAATGGCACAGGGGCCGATATGGCTACACCTTC. The gene calls are TRBV23-1 and TRBJ1-2; TRBD1 agrees at 7 bases. TRBV23-1 is an ORF, with its function uncertain. V dropped 1 base and J dropped 5; count of bases not matched to a gene: 7. CDR3 size: 15 residues.

This sequence joins TRBV30 and TRBJ2-3; D gene uncertain. Germline lookup yields CDR1 GTSNPN and CDR2 SVGIG (reference sequence). Trimming pared 3 bases from V and 3 bases from J, leaving 13 bases between. CDR3 length: 14 amino acids. The CDR3 sequence: CAWSYPGRTDTQYF. The CDR3 DNA reads TGTGCCTGGAGCTACCCAGGTAGGACAGATACGCAGTATTTT.

J is TRBJ1-4 and V is TRBV6-5; D is perhaps TRBD1 (6 bases). V lost 2 bases to trimming and J lost 3 bases, with 13 bases between them. The CDR3 is 16 residues long. CDR1 and CDR2 (germline): MNHEY, SVGAGI. The chain's CDR3 is CASSYDPPGANEKLFF. The CDR3 bases are TGTGCCAGCAGTTACGATCCGCCAGGGGCTAATGAAAAACTGTTTTTT.

The genes are TRBV5-1 and TRBJ2-2; 8 nucleotides match TRBD1. CDR3 length: 16 amino acids. Losses at the gene ends were 3 bases for V and 2 bases for J; bases not matched to a gene: 6. Germline-derived CDR1 and CDR2 are SGHRS and YFSETQ. The CDR3 is CASSSKGQGNTGELFF. The CDR3 coding sequence is TGCGCCAGCAGCTCGAAAGGACAGGGCAACACCGGGGAGCTGTTTTTT.

This chain connects TRBV4-2 to TRBJ2-5, with 8 nucleotides matching TRBD1. The CDR3 is made up of 15 amino acids. The trim removed 1 base at V and 2 bases at J, leaving 3 bases unmatched. Looked up from germline, CDR1 is LGHNA and CDR2 is YNFKEQ. CDR3 in DNA: TGTGCCAGCAGCCAAGGAGACAGGGGACAAGAGACCCAGTACTTC. Its protein product is CASSQGDRGQETQYF.

J is TRBJ2-1 and V is TRBV5-4, with D maybe TRBD1 (6 bases). Germline V gene data show CDR1 as SGHNT and CDR2 as YYREEE (reference sequence). Deletions cut 4 bases from V and 8 bases from J, with 13 bases between. The CDR3 spans 13 residues. CDR3 protein: CASSPAGADEQFF. Written as DNA, the CDR3 is TGTGCCAGCAGCCCGGCAGGGGCGGATGAGCAGTTCTTC.

V usage is TRBV2 and J usage is TRBJ2-2; 8 bases match TRBD2. The CDR3 runs to 15 residues. The trim removed 5 bases at V and 2 bases at J, leaving 4 bases unmatched. The germline CDR1 and CDR2 sequences are SNHLY and FYNNEI. CDR3: CASSYSGSNTGELFF. CDR3 coding DNA: TGTGCCAGCAGTTACAGCGGGAGCAACACCGGGGAGCTGTTTTTT.

The J gene is TRBJ2-2, the V gene TRBV9; 8 bases match TRBD2. Germline CDR1 SGDLS, CDR2 YYNGEE. V shed 1 base and J 5 bases; nucleotides not matched to a gene: 4. The CDR3 length is 15 residues. The CDR3 protein is CASSVLPGGTGELFF. The DNA for the CDR3 is TGTGCCAGCAGCGTACTCCCGGGAGGGACCGGGGAGCTGTTTTTT. Full variable domain (outside the CDR3, taken from reference TRBV9 and TRBJ2-2): DSGVTQTPKHLITATGQRVTLRCSPRSGDLSVYWYQQSLDQGLQFLIQYYNGEERAKGNILERFSAQQFPDLHSELNLSSLELGDSALYFCASSVLPGGTGELFFGEGSRLTVL.

The V call is TRBV18, the J call TRBJ1-2, with D possibly TRBD1 on 6 matching bases. The germline V gene has CDR1 KGHSH and CDR2 LQKENI. The length of the CDR3 is 18 residues. Trimming took 2 bases from V and 2 from J, leaving 21 bases between them. CDR3 sequence: CASSPNQTGTFKNYGYTF. For the CDR3, the DNA is TGTGCCAGCTCACCAAATCAGACAGGAACCTTTAAGAACTATGGCTACACCTTC.

This chain links TRBV6-5 with TRBJ1-1; TRBD1 might be the D (6 bases). The CDR3 is made up of 16 amino acids. CDR1 and CDR2 (germline): MNHEY, SVGAGI. V dropped 0 bases and J dropped 0 bases, with 11 bases sitting between them. CDR3 loop: CASSYSTGQVNTEAFF. Written as DNA, the CDR3 is TGTGCCAGCAGTTACTCGACGGGACAAGTGAACACTGAAGCTTTCTTT.

This rearrangement joins TRBV7-8 to TRBJ1-5, with D possibly TRBD1 on 5 matching bases. This CDR3 contains 12 residues. V was cut by 4 bases and J by 7 bases, with 8 bases left in between. Germline lookup yields CDR1 SGHVS and CDR2 FQNEAQ. The CDR3 sequence is CASSSRQQPQHF. The CDR3 DNA sequence: TGTGCCAGCAGCTCTAGACAGCAGCCCCAGCATTTT.